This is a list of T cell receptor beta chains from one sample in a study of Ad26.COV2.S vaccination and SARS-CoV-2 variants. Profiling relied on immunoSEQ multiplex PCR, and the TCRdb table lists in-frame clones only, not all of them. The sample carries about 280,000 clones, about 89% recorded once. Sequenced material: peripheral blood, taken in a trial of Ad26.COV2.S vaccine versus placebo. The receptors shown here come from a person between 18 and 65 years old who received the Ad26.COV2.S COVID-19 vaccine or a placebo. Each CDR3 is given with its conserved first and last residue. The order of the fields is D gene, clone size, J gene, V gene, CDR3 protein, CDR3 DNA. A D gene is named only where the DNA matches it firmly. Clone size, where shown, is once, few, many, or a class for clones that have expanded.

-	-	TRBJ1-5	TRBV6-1	CASSESVYSNQPQHF	TGTGCCAGCAGTGAATCGGTATATAGCAATCAGCCCCAGCATTTT
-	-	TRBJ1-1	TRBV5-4	CASSLQKGEAFF	TGTGCCAGCAGCTTGCAAAAAGGTGAAGCTTTCTTT
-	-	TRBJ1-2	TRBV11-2	CASSSGQTYGYTF	TGTGCCAGCAGCTCAGGACAGACCTATGGCTACACCTTC
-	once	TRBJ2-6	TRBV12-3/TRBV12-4	CASSLQGANVLTF	TGTGCCAGCAGTTTGCAGGGTGCCAACGTCCTGACTTTC
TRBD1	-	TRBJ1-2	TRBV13	CASSTRTGDGYTF	TGTGCCAGCAGCACGCGGACAGGGGATGGCTACACCTTC
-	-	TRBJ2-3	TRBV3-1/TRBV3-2	CASSQGGPGGDTQYF	TGTGCCAGCAGCCAAGGGGGACCTGGAGGAGATACGCAGTATTTT
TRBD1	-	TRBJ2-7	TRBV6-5	CASSYRDRFYEQYF	TGTGCCAGCAGTTACAGGGACAGGTTCTACGAGCAGTACTTC
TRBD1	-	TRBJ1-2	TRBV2	CASSYWDSQRGFYGYTF	TGTGCCAGCAGTTACTGGGACAGCCAGAGGGGCTTCTATGGCTACACCTTC
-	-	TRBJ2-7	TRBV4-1	CASSRIVGVGIGEQYF	TGCGCCAGCAGCCGGATTGTCGGGGTAGGCATAGGCGAGCAGTACTTC
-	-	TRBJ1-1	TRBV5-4	CASSLTSFGDTEAFF	TGTGCCAGCAGCTTGACCTCTTTCGGAGACACTGAAGCTTTCTTT
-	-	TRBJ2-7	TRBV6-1	CASSGDVLSYEQYF	TGTGCCAGCAGTGGGGACGTACTCTCCTACGAGCAGTACTTC
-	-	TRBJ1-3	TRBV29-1	CSVSLGRTASSGNTIYF	TGCAGCGTTAGTTTGGGCCGGACAGCGAGCTCTGGAAACACCATATATTTT
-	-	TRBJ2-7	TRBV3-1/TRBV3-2	CASSQDGTRQYF	TGTGCCAGCAGCCAAGATGGGACGCGGCAGTACTTC
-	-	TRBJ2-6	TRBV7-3	CASSAQRRGSGANVLTF	TGTGCCAGCAGCGCACAGAGGAGGGGCTCTGGGGCCAACGTCCTGACTTTC
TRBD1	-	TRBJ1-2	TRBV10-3	CAISGRGRDGYTF	TGTGCCATCAGTGGCAGGGGGCGGGATGGCTACACCTTC
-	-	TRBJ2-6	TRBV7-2	CATTVGGGRSGANVLTF	TGTGCCACCACTGTGGGGGGGGGCCGCTCTGGGGCCAACGTCCTGACTTTC
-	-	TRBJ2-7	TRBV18	CASSPAQVAYEQYF	TGTGCCAGCTCACCGGCACAAGTCGCCTACGAGCAGTACTTC
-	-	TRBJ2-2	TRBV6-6	CASSYHRTGELFF	TGTGCCAGCAGTTACCATAGGACCGGGGAGCTGTTTTTT
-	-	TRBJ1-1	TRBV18	CASSPLQLDRLNTEAFF	TGTGCCAGCTCACCACTACAGTTAGACAGGCTCAACACTGAAGCTTTCTTT
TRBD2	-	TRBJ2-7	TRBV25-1	CASSDRGGDEQYF	TGTGCCAGCAGTGATCGGGGAGGGGACGAGCAGTACTTC
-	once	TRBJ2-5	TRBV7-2	CASGPTGSRGETQYF	TGTGCCAGCGGGCCTACAGGCTCTAGGGGAGAGACCCAGTACTTC
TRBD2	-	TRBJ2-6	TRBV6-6	CASSQSGEGLKANVLTF	TGTGCCAGCAGTCAATCCGGGGAGGGGTTAAAGGCCAACGTCCTGACTTTC